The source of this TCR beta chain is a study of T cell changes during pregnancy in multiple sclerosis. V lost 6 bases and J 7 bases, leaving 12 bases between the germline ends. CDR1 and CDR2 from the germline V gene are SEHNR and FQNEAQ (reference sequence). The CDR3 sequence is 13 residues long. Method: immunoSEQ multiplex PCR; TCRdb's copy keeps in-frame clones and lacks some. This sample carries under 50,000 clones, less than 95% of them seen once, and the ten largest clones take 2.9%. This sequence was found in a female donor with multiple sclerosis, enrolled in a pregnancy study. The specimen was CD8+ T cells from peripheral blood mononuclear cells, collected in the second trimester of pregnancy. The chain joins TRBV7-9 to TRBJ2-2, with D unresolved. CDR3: CASRSPSVGELFF. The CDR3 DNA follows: TGTGCCAGCAGATCCCCATCGGTCGGGGAGCTGTTTTTT.